The clone carrying this TCR beta chain was observed a handful of times. Antigen specificity is unknown. This sample is drawn from a study of identical twins. Study outcomes and limitations: Fewer insertions were carried by abundant cord blood beta clonotypes, but none was seen in memory repertoires.

Unique molecular identifiers were present on cDNA, and template switching added a universal primer site. MiXCR was run by TCRdb on the 5' RACE reads, yielding one entry per CDR3 protein. The sample has around 250,000 distinct CDR3 sequences; roughly 7% are singletons. V was clipped by 0 bases and J by 5 bases, with 8 bases between them. Germline V gene lookup returns CDR1 SGHTA and CDR2 FQGNSA. The CDR3 covers 13 residues. This same sample was also taken into another study, of yellow fever vaccine responses in identical twins.

V gene TRBV7-2 combines with J gene TRBJ2-7; D may be TRBD2 (5 bases). Input material: memory (CD45RO+) T cells sorted from blood. This sequence originates from a woman between 18 and 30 years old in good health. CDR3 coding DNA: TGTGCCAGCAGCTTAGCCGGGGTCCACGAGCAGTACTTC. Protein: CASSLAGVHEQYF.